These T cell receptor beta chains were read from a single sample in a study of response to subunit inactivated influenza vaccine. Using its own MiXCR run on the RT-PCR reads, TCRdb lists one record per CDR3 protein. This table has 750,000 to 850,000 distinct CDR3 sequences, roughly 18% appearing once. Specimen: PBMCs from blood, collected roughly 5 days after vaccination. The source is a man aged 50-59 years who received an inactivated influenza vaccine. The CDR3 runs from the conserved cysteine through the conserved F or W. D genes are given only for firm matches. Rows may omit the clone size; those that give it use once, few, many or a size class.

clone size: few
V gene: TRBV20-1
J gene: TRBJ2-6
D gene: NA
CDR3 protein: CSARFPGANVLTF
CDR3 DNA: TGCAGTGCTAGGTTCCCGGGGGCCAACGTCCTGACTTTC

clone size: few
V gene: TRBV4-2
J gene: TRBJ1-3
D gene: NA
CDR3 protein: CASSQDWNFSGNTIYF
CDR3 DNA: TGTGCCAGCAGCCAAGATTGGAATTTCTCTGGAAACACCATATATTTT

clone size: few
V gene: TRBV6-1
J gene: TRBJ2-5
D gene: TRBD2
CDR3 protein: CASRRTSPGETQYF
CDR3 DNA: TGTGCCAGCAGGCGGACTAGCCCTGGGGAGACCCAGTACTTC

clone size: few
V gene: TRBV21-1
J gene: TRBJ2-7
D gene: NA
CDR3 protein: CASSKRARRTYEQYF
CDR3 DNA: TGTGCCAGCAGCAAAAGAGCGCGGCGGACTTACGAGCAGTACTTC

clone size: NA
V gene: TRBV4-2
J gene: TRBJ2-2
D gene: NA
CDR3 protein: CASSQWRGPDTGELFF
CDR3 DNA: TGTGCCAGCAGCCAGTGGAGGGGGCCGGACACCGGGGAGCTGTTTTTT

clone size: few
V gene: TRBV29-1
J gene: TRBJ1-5
D gene: NA
CDR3 protein: CSVEEIRGQPQHF
CDR3 DNA: TGCAGCGTTGAGGAGATCCGGGGTCAGCCCCAGCATTTT

clone size: NA
V gene: TRBV7-8
J gene: TRBJ2-7
D gene: TRBD2
CDR3 protein: CASSSELAISYEQYF
CDR3 DNA: TGTGCCAGCAGCTCGGAACTAGCGATCTCCTACGAGCAGTACTTC

clone size: NA
V gene: TRBV6-2/TRBV6-3
J gene: TRBJ2-3
D gene: TRBD2
CDR3 protein: CASREGLALSTDTQYF
CDR3 DNA: TGTGCCAGCAGAGAGGGACTAGCGCTAAGCACAGATACGCAGTATTTT

clone size: few
V gene: TRBV7-8
J gene: TRBJ1-5
D gene: NA
CDR3 protein: CASSLQTRWGNQPQHF
CDR3 DNA: TGTGCCAGCAGCCTTCAGACCAGGTGGGGCAATCAGCCCCAGCATTTT

clone size: many
V gene: TRBV15
J gene: TRBJ2-1
D gene: NA
CDR3 protein: CATSRDLDNEQFF
CDR3 DNA: TGTGCCACCAGCAGAGATCTGGACAATGAGCAGTTCTTC

clone size: NA
V gene: TRBV5-5
J gene: TRBJ1-4
D gene: NA
CDR3 protein: CASSSGIFLGNEKLFF
CDR3 DNA: TGTGCCAGCAGCTCAGGGATCTTCTTGGGTAATGAAAAACTGTTTTTT

clone size: few
V gene: TRBV7-2
J gene: TRBJ2-1
D gene: NA
CDR3 protein: CASSSRGGFEQFF
CDR3 DNA: TGTGCCAGCAGCTCCCGAGGGGGGTTCGAGCAGTTCTTC

clone size: NA
V gene: TRBV4-2
J gene: TRBJ1-2
D gene: TRBD1
CDR3 protein: CASSQEERGRSYGYTF
CDR3 DNA: TGTGCCAGCAGCCAAGAGGAAAGGGGGCGCAGCTATGGCTACACCTTC

clone size: NA
V gene: TRBV5-1
J gene: TRBJ2-7
D gene: TRBD2
CDR3 protein: CASRDPSGARSYEQYF
CDR3 DNA: TGCGCCAGCAGAGATCCTAGCGGGGCGCGTTCTTACGAGCAGTACTTC

clone size: NA
V gene: TRBV6-5
J gene: TRBJ2-1
D gene: TRBD2
CDR3 protein: CASSYSKGIAGGREQFF
CDR3 DNA: TGTGCCAGCAGTTACTCGAAGGGGATAGCGGGGGGCCGGGAGCAGTTCTTC

clone size: few
V gene: TRBV7-8
J gene: TRBJ1-3
D gene: NA
CDR3 protein: CASSLMTGFSSGNTIYF
CDR3 DNA: TGTGCCAGCAGCTTAATGACCGGGTTCAGCTCTGGAAACACCATATATTTT

clone size: many
V gene: TRBV6-5
J gene: TRBJ1-1
D gene: NA
CDR3 protein: CASSSGHLNTEAFF
CDR3 DNA: TGTGCCAGCAGTTCGGGACACCTGAACACTGAAGCTTTCTTT

clone size: NA
V gene: TRBV12-3/TRBV12-4
J gene: TRBJ1-6
D gene: NA
CDR3 protein: CASSPRRSASPLHF
CDR3 DNA: TGTGCCAGCAGTCCTAGACGGTCGGCTTCACCCCTCCACTTT

clone size: few
V gene: TRBV9
J gene: TRBJ2-1
D gene: NA
CDR3 protein: CASSDVGRGYNEQFF
CDR3 DNA: TGTGCCAGCAGTGATGTGGGCAGGGGATACAATGAGCAGTTCTTC

clone size: NA
V gene: TRBV6-2/TRBV6-3
J gene: TRBJ2-5
D gene: NA
CDR3 protein: CASSYVFSETQYF
CDR3 DNA: TGTGCCAGCAGTTATGTTTTTTCAGAGACCCAGTACTTC

clone size: few
V gene: TRBV27
J gene: TRBJ2-2
D gene: TRBD2
CDR3 protein: CASSLSTSGRAGELFF
CDR3 DNA: TGTGCCAGCAGTTTATCTACTAGCGGGAGGGCCGGGGAGCTGTTTTTT

clone size: NA
V gene: TRBV4-3
J gene: TRBJ2-1
D gene: NA
CDR3 protein: CASSQDRTQKYNEQFF
CDR3 DNA: TGCGCCAGCAGCCAAGACAGGACCCAGAAATACAATGAGCAGTTCTTC

clone size: NA
V gene: TRBV10-3
J gene: TRBJ2-7
D gene: TRBD1
CDR3 protein: CAISPGQGPYEQYF
CDR3 DNA: TGTGCCATCAGTCCGGGACAGGGTCCCTACGAGCAGTACTTC

clone size: NA
V gene: TRBV23-1
J gene: TRBJ2-3
D gene: TRBD2
CDR3 protein: CASSRREGPHSTDTQYF
CDR3 DNA: TGCGCCAGCAGTAGGCGGGAGGGCCCGCATAGCACAGATACGCAGTATTTT

clone size: NA
V gene: TRBV5-6
J gene: TRBJ1-5
D gene: TRBD1
CDR3 protein: CASSSTDRVGQPQPF
CDR3 DNA: TGTGCCAGCAGCTCTACGGACAGGGTAGGTCAGCCCCAGCCTTTT

clone size: NA
V gene: TRBV4-2
J gene: TRBJ2-3
D gene: TRBD2
CDR3 protein: CASSLTLLAGATDTQYF
CDR3 DNA: TGTGCCAGCAGCCTGACCTTACTAGCGGGGGCCACAGATACGCAGTATTTT

clone size: many
V gene: TRBV21-1
J gene: TRBJ2-5
D gene: NA
CDR3 protein: CASSLHVAGCQETQYF
CDR3 DNA: TGTGCCAGCAGCCTCCATGTAGCGGGTTGCCAAGAGACCCAGTACTTC

clone size: NA
V gene: TRBV10-3
J gene: TRBJ2-4
D gene: NA
CDR3 protein: CAISESSGRNQNIQYF
CDR3 DNA: TGTGCCATCAGTGAGTCCTCGGGCAGGAATCAAAACATTCAGTACTTC

clone size: few
V gene: TRBV20-1
J gene: TRBJ2-7
D gene: TRBD1
CDR3 protein: CSAKETGGENYEQYF
CDR3 DNA: TGCAGTGCGAAAGAAACAGGGGGTGAGAACTACGAGCAGTACTTC

clone size: few
V gene: TRBV2
J gene: TRBJ2-5
D gene: NA
CDR3 protein: CASSSVQELKETQYF
CDR3 DNA: TGTGCCAGCAGTTCGGTGCAGGAACTAAAGGAGACCCAGTACTTC

clone size: NA
V gene: TRBV6-5
J gene: TRBJ1-2
D gene: NA
CDR3 protein: CASSYQGFVYGYTF
CDR3 DNA: TGTGCCAGCAGTTACCAGGGGTTTGTGTATGGCTACACCTTC

clone size: few
V gene: TRBV29-1
J gene: TRBJ2-7
D gene: TRBD2
CDR3 protein: CSVGAGGGQSSYEQYF
CDR3 DNA: TGCAGCGTTGGGGCCGGGGGGGGCCAGAGCTCCTACGAGCAGTACTTC

clone size: NA
V gene: TRBV5-1
J gene: TRBJ2-1
D gene: TRBD2
CDR3 protein: CASSTLAGGPNNEQFF
CDR3 DNA: TGCGCCAGCAGCACCTTAGCGGGAGGGCCGAACAATGAGCAGTTCTTC

clone size: NA
V gene: TRBV7-8
J gene: TRBJ2-5
D gene: NA
CDR3 protein: CASSLVTLETQYF
CDR3 DNA: TGTGCCAGCAGCTTAGTTACCTTGGAGACCCAGTACTTC

clone size: few
V gene: TRBV7-2
J gene: TRBJ2-2
D gene: NA
CDR3 protein: CASRGRRGQRTGELFF
CDR3 DNA: TGTGCCAGCAGGGGGAGGAGGGGCCAAAGGACCGGGGAGCTGTTTTTT

clone size: many
V gene: TRBV5-1
J gene: TRBJ1-1
D gene: NA
CDR3 protein: CASSPQGPLNTEAFF
CDR3 DNA: TGCGCCAGCAGCCCTCAGGGTCCGCTGAACACTGAAGCTTTCTTT

clone size: NA
V gene: TRBV10-3
J gene: TRBJ1-4
D gene: NA
CDR3 protein: CAIRDDRINEKLFF
CDR3 DNA: TGTGCCATCAGGGACGACAGAATTAATGAAAAACTGTTTTTT

clone size: NA
V gene: TRBV4-3
J gene: TRBJ2-1
D gene: TRBD2
CDR3 protein: CASTYLAGAYNEQFF
CDR3 DNA: TGCGCCAGCACGTATTTAGCGGGGGCGTACAATGAGCAGTTCTTC

clone size: NA
V gene: TRBV29-1
J gene: TRBJ2-3
D gene: NA
CDR3 protein: CSAEGATDTQYF
CDR3 DNA: TGCAGCGCAGAAGGGGCCACAGATACGCAGTATTTT

clone size: NA
V gene: TRBV28
J gene: TRBJ1-5
D gene: NA
CDR3 protein: CASSLVPNSNQPQHF
CDR3 DNA: TGTGCCAGCAGTTTGGTCCCCAATAGCAATCAGCCCCAGCATTTT

clone size: NA
V gene: TRBV11-2
J gene: TRBJ2-2
D gene: NA
CDR3 protein: CASSSYRVVGELFF
CDR3 DNA: TGTGCCAGCAGCTCCTACAGGGTCGTGGGGGAGCTGTTTTTT

clone size: many
V gene: TRBV20-1
J gene: TRBJ2-7
D gene: TRBD1
CDR3 protein: CSASVGVSGQTNEQYF
CDR3 DNA: TGCAGTGCTAGCGTGGGTGTATCGGGACAGACAAACGAGCAGTACTTC

clone size: NA
V gene: TRBV20-1
J gene: TRBJ1-4
D gene: NA
CDR3 protein: CSARVGGEKLFF
CDR3 DNA: TGCAGTGCTAGAGTCGGGGGCGAAAAACTGTTTTTT

clone size: NA
V gene: TRBV20-1
J gene: TRBJ1-3
D gene: NA
CDR3 protein: CSVARGSIGNTIYF
CDR3 DNA: TGCAGTGTCGCACGGGGCTCTATTGGAAACACCATATATTTT

clone size: NA
V gene: TRBV7-2
J gene: TRBJ2-5
D gene: NA
CDR3 protein: CASSLVWGRWETQYF
CDR3 DNA: TGTGCCAGCAGCTTAGTGTGGGGACGGTGGGAGACCCAGTACTTC

clone size: NA
V gene: TRBV7-6
J gene: TRBJ1-1
D gene: TRBD1
CDR3 protein: CASSLGTGGIVNTEAFF
CDR3 DNA: TGTGCCAGCAGCTTAGGGACAGGGGGCATCGTGAACACTGAAGCTTTCTTT

clone size: few
V gene: TRBV7-8
J gene: TRBJ2-3
D gene: NA
CDR3 protein: CASSLEVGGHADTQYF
CDR3 DNA: TGTGCCAGCAGCTTAGAGGTGGGGGGCCACGCAGATACGCAGTATTTT

clone size: NA
V gene: TRBV9
J gene: TRBJ2-2
D gene: TRBD1
CDR3 protein: CASSVGTGCDTGELFF
CDR3 DNA: TGTGCCAGCAGCGTAGGGACAGGGTGTGATACCGGGGAGCTGTTTTTT

clone size: few
V gene: TRBV20-1
J gene: TRBJ1-5
D gene: TRBD1
CDR3 protein: CSAIQGLGPQHF
CDR3 DNA: TGCAGTGCCATACAGGGGCTCGGGCCCCAGCATTTT

clone size: NA
V gene: TRBV14
J gene: TRBJ2-6
D gene: NA
CDR3 protein: CASSQVRRTHSGANVLTF
CDR3 DNA: TGTGCCAGCAGCCAAGTACGTAGGACCCACTCTGGGGCCAACGTCCTGACTTTC